The sequence of this T cell receptor (beta chain) was determined in a study of immune cell composition in non-small cell lung cancer. The CDR3 totals 14 residues. The germline gives CDR1 SGHAT, CDR2 FQNNGV. V was cut by 2 bases and J by 0 bases, with 5 bases left in between. Measured with immunoSEQ multiplex PCR; TCRdb has only the in-frame clones, and not every one. The repertoire holds roughly 7,000 clones, with 70% as singletons. The sequenced sample consisted of lung tumor tissue. The chain carries TRBV11-2 and TRBJ2-1; D is unclear. This clonotype was sampled from a human donor with non-small cell lung cancer. The chain's CDR3 is CASSLWSSYNEQFF. DNA of the CDR3: TGTGCCAGCAGCTTATGGAGCTCCTACAATGAGCAGTTCTTC.